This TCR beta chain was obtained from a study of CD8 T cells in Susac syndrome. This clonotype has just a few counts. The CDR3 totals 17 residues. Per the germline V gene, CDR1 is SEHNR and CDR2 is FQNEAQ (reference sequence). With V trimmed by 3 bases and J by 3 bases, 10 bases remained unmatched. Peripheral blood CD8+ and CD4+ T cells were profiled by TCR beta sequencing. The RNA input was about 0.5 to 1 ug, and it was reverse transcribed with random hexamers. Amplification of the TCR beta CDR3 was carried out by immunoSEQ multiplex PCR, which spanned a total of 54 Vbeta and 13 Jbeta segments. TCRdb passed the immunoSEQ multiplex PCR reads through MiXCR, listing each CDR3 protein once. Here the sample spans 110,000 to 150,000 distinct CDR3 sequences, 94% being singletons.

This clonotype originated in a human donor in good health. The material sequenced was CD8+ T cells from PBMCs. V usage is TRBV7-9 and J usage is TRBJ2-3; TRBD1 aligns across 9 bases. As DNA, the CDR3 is TGTGCCAGCAGCTTTCTGTGGGACAGGGAGGAAACAGATACGCAGTATTTT. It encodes CASSFLWDREETDTQYF.